One and the same sample provided the 9 T cell receptor beta chains below, sequenced in a study of preoperative IRX-2 immunotherapy in early breast cancer. Treatment: preoperative locoregional IRX-2 cytokine immunotherapy. The protocol was immunoSEQ multiplex PCR, while the TCRdb copy is restricted to in-frame clones and leaves out a portion. The sample records 23,000 or so clones, more than 80% being singletons. The input for sequencing was tumor tissue, taken after IRX-2 immunotherapy. The receptors shown here come from a human donor with breast cancer.

The chain has TRBV29-1 and TRBJ2-7, with 10 bases fitting TRBD1. CDR1 and CDR2 from the germline V gene are SQVTM and ANQGSEA. V was clipped by 7 bases and J by 2 bases; unmatched bases: 8. CDR3 length: 14 amino acids. CDR3 nucleotide sequence: TGCAGCGCAGAAAAGGGACAGGGGACCTACGAGCAGTACTTC. This gives the protein CSAEKGQGTYEQYF.

This chain links TRBV7-2 with TRBJ1-2; D is uncertain. V lost 5 bases and J 7 bases, leaving 8 bases between the germline ends. This CDR3 has 11 residues. Looked up from germline, CDR1 is SGHTA and CDR2 is FQGNSA. The CDR3 coding sequence is TGTGCCAGCAGCCTCAGGATTGGCTACACCTTC. Translation: CASSLRIGYTF.

The chain carries TRBV6-5 and TRBJ2-1; no clear D. Trimming took off 4 bases at V and 7 bases at J, with 8 bases between the two ends. The CDR3 is 12 residues long. Germline V lookup: CDR1 MNHEY, CDR2 SVGAGI. The CDR3 loop reads CASSLLGNEQFF. As DNA, the CDR3 is TGTGCCAGCAGTTTACTGGGGAATGAGCAGTTCTTC.

The CDR3 loop reads CASSLDRAEKLFF. The CDR3 coding sequence is TGTGCCAGCAGCCTCGACAGGGCCGAAAAACTGTTTTTT. This rearrangement joins TRBV5-6 to TRBJ1-4; 7 nucleotides align to TRBD1. The trim removed 4 bases at V and 8 bases at J, leaving 5 bases unmatched. Germline CDR1 is SGHDT and CDR2 is YYEEEE. The CDR3 sequence is 13 residues long.

The table lists this clone with a count of one. The chain uses TRBV19 and TRBJ2-1, with 8 bases matching TRBD2. The CDR3 is 15 residues long. The germline V gene has CDR1 LNHDA and CDR2 SQIVND (reference sequence). The V and J ends lost 6 bases and 0 bases, in that order; junction bases with no gene match: 4. CDR3 DNA sequence: TGTGCCAGTAGCCCTGGGACTAGCTCCTACAATGAGCAGTTCTTC. This sequence encodes CASSPGTSSYNEQFF.

This chain connects TRBV10-3 to TRBJ2-7; D is undetermined. Germline loops: CDR1 ENHRY, CDR2 SYGVKD. Between the trimmed V and J ends, which lost 0 bases and 0 bases, there was a span of 3 bases. The CDR3 is made up of 13 amino acids. CDR3 in DNA: TGTGCCATCAGTGAGTCTACCTCCTACGAGCAGTACTTC. Translation gives CAISESTSYEQYF.

The rearrangement uses TRBV19 and TRBJ1-1; unclear D gene. CDR1 LNHDA and CDR2 SQIVND come from the germline V gene (reference sequence). V was shortened by 7 bases and J by 1 base, with 16 bases between the two germline ends. The CDR3 has 15 residues. CDR3: CASKEETRRNTEAFF. The CDR3 DNA follows: TGTGCCAGTAAGGAGGAAACGCGGAGGAACACTGAAGCTTTCTTT. Combining the CDR3 with reference TRBV19 and TRBJ1-1 gives the whole variable domain DGGITQSPKYLFRKEGQNVTLSCEQNLNHDAMYWYRQDPGQGLRLIYYSQIVNDFQKGDIAEGYSVSREKKESFPLTVTSAQKNPTAFYLCASKEETRRNTEAFFGQGTRLTVV.

The rearrangement links TRBV2 to TRBJ1-2; D perhaps matches TRBD1 (6 bases). The CDR3 has 14 residues. Germline loops: CDR1 SNHLY, CDR2 FYNNEI. Trimming shortened V by 7 bases and J by 3 bases, and 15 bases separated the two germline ends. CDR3 DNA: TGTGCCAGCACCGAGGGGGGGGACTACTATGGCTACACCTTC. Its protein is CASTEGGDYYGYTF. The full variable domain, with the rest looked up from reference TRBV2 and TRBJ1-2, is EPEVTQTPSHQVTQMGQEVILRCVPISNHLYFYWYRQILGQKVEFLVSFYNNEISEKSEIFDDQFSVERPDGSNFTLKIRSTKLEDSAMYFCASTEGGDYYGYTFGSGTRLTVV.

This clone was observed a single time. This chain links TRBV7-2 with TRBJ1-5, with D perhaps TRBD1 (6 bases). The germline CDR1 and CDR2 sequences are SGHTA and FQGNSA. V lost 1 base and J 5 bases, leaving 6 bases between the germline ends. The CDR3 has 13 residues. The CDR3 loop is CASSLGTDQPQHF. CDR3 nucleotides: TGTGCCAGCAGCTTAGGGACAGATCAGCCCCAGCATTTT.